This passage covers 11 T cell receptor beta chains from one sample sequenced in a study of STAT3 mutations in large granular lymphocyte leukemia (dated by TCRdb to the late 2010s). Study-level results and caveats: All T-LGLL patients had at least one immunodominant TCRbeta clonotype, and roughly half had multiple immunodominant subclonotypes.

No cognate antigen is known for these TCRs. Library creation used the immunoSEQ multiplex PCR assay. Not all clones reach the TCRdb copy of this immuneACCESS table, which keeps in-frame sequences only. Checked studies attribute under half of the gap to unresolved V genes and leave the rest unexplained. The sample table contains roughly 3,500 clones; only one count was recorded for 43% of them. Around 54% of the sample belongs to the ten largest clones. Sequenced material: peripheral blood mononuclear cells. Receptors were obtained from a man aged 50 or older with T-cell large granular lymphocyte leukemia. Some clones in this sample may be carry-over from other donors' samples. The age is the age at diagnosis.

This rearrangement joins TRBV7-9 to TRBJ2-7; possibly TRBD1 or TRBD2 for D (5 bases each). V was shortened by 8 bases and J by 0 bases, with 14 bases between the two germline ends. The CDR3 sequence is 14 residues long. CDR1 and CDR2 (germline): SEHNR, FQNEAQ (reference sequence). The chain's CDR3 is CASGGRRLSYEQYF. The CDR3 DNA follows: TGTGCCAGCGGGGGTCGCAGGCTCTCCTACGAGCAGTACTTC.

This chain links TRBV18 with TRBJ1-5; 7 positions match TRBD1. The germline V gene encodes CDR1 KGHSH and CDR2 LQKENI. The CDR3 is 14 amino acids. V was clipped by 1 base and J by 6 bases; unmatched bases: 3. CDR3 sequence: CASSPQGAGQPQHF. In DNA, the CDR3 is TGTGCCAGCTCACCACAGGGGGCCGGTCAGCCCCAGCATTTT. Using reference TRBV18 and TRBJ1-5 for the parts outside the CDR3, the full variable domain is NAGVMQNPRHLVRRRGQEARLRCSPMKGHSHVYWYRQLPEEGLKFMVYLQKENIIDESGMPKERFSAEFPKEGPSILRIQQVVRGDSAAYFCASSPQGAGQPQHFGDGTRLSIL.

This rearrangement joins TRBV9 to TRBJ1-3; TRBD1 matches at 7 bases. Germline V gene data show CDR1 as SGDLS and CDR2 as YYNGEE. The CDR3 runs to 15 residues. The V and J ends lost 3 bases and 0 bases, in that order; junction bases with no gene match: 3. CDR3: CASSDRGNSGNTIYF. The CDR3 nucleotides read TGTGCCAGCAGCGACAGGGGTAACTCTGGAAACACCATATATTTT.

DNA for the CDR3: TGCGCCAGCAGCTTGACTAGCGGGGGCTACAATGAGCAGTTCTTC. This codes for CASSLTSGGYNEQFF. J is TRBJ2-1 and V is TRBV5-1; TRBD2 matches at 11 bases. From germline, CDR1 is SGHRS and CDR2 YFSETQ. J gave up 3 bases and V 1 base, and 0 bases lay outside the gene matches. This CDR3 has 15 amino acids.

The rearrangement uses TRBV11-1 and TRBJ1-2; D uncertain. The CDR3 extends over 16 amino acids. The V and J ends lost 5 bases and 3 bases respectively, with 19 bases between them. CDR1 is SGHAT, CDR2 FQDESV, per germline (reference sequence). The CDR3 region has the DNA TGTGCCAGCAGCCAGGTGGGGTTCGACGTTGACTATGGCTACACCTTC. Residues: CASSQVGFDVDYGYTF.

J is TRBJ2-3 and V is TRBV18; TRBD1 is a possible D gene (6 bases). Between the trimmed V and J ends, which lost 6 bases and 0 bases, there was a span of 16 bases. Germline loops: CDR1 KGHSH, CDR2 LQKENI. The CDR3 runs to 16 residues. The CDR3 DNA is TGTGCCAGCTCTCTCCAACCCGGGACAAGCACAGATACGCAGTATTTT. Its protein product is CASSLQPGTSTDTQYF.

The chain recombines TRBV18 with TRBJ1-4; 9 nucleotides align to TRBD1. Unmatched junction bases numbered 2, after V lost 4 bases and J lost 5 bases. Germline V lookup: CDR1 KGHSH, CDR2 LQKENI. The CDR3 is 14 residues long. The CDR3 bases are TGTGCCAGCTCACTGGACAGGGGCAATGAAAAACTGTTTTTT. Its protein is CASSLDRGNEKLFF. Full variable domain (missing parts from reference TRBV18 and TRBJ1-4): NAGVMQNPRHLVRRRGQEARLRCSPMKGHSHVYWYRQLPEEGLKFMVYLQKENIIDESGMPKERFSAEFPKEGPSILRIQQVVRGDSAAYFCASSLDRGNEKLFFGSGTQLSVL.

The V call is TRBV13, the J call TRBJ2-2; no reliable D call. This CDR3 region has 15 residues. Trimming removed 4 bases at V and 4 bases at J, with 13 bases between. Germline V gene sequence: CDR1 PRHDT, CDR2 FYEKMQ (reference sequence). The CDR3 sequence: CASSSQDPFTGELFF. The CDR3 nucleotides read TGTGCCAGCAGCTCTCAGGACCCATTCACCGGGGAGCTGTTTTTT.

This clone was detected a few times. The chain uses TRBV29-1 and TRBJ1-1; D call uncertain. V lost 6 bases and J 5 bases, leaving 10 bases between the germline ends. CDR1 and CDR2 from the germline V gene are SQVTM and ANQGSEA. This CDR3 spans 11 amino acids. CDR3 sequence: CSVRPGTEAFF. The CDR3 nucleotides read TGCAGCGTGCGGCCCGGAACTGAAGCTTTCTTT.

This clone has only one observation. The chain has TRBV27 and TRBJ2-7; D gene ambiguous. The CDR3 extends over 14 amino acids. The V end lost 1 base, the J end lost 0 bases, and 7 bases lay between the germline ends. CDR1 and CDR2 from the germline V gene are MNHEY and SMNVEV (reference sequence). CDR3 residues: CASSLFESSYEQYF. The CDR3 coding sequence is TGTGCCAGCAGTTTATTCGAGAGCTCCTACGAGCAGTACTTC.

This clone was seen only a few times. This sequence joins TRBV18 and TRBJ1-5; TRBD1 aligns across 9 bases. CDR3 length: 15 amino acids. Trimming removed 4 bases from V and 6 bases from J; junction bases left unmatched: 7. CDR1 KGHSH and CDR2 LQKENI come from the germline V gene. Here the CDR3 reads CASSLFDRGSQPQHF. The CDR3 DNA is TGTGCCAGCTCACTTTTCGACAGGGGGAGTCAGCCCCAGCATTTT.